The rows below give T cell receptor beta chains drawn from one sample of a study of blood T cell repertoires in COVID-19. Assay used: immunoSEQ multiplex PCR; TCRdb lists only in-frame clones, some missing. The sample lists about 40,000 clones, 70% to 85% seen once, with about 2.6% in the top ten. The sequenced sample was peripheral blood. These TCRs come from a woman aged 60-75 years with acute or convalescent COVID-19. CDR3s include the opening cysteine and the closing phenylalanine or tryptophan. The D gene is left open where the match is weak. Clone sizes are given selectively: once, few, many, or a class where the clone is expanded.

D | size | J | V | DNA | CDR3
TRBD1 | . | TRBJ1-1 | TRBV5-1 | TGCGCCAGCAGCTATAGCGGGACAGGGGTGGGTACTGAAGCTTTCTTT | CASSYSGTGVGTEAFF
. | . | TRBJ1-2 | TRBV10-3 | TGTGCCATCAGTGGAGGGTATGGCTACACCTTC | CAISGGYGYTF
. | . | TRBJ2-4 | TRBV5-6 | TGTGCCAGCAGCCCACCGGGACAAGGAAAAAACATTCAGTACTTC | CASSPPGQGKNIQYF
. | . | TRBJ2-5 | TRBV7-2 | TGTGCCAGCAGCTCCGTGGGAGGAGAGACCCAGTACTTC | CASSSVGGETQYF
. | . | TRBJ1-1 | TRBV6-5 | TGTGCCAGCAGCCCCCCGGGGGGGAACACTGAAGCTTTCTTT | CASSPPGGNTEAFF
TRBD1 | . | TRBJ2-4 | TRBV7-9 | TGTGCCAGCAGCTCACAGGGGGCGGCCAAAAACATTCAGTACTTC | CASSSQGAAKNIQYF
. | . | TRBJ2-5 | TRBV7-2 | TGTGCCAGCAGCTTAGGTGGGAGTACGAAGACCCAGTACTTC | CASSLGGSTKTQYF
. | few | TRBJ2-2 | TRBV11-3 | TGTGCCAGCAGCTTAGAGGGGGCGGGCACCGGGGAGCTGTTTTTT | CASSLEGAGTGELFF
. | once | TRBJ1-1 | TRBV9 | TGTGCCAGCAGCGTAGTGGGCGGGGACACTGAAGCTTTCTTT | CASSVVGGDTEAFF
. | few | TRBJ1-2 | TRBV6-1 | TGTGCCAGCAGTGAATCGGGGAGCTATGGCTACACCTTC | CASSESGSYGYTF
. | . | TRBJ2-3 | TRBV7-3 | TGTGCCAGCAGCTTACGGGGGGCATGGACAGATACGCAGTATTTT | CASSLRGAWTDTQYF
TRBD2 | . | TRBJ2-1 | TRBV11-2 | TGTGCCAGCAGCGGCCGACTAGCGGGGTGGTTCAATGAGCAGTTCTTC | CASSGRLAGWFNEQFF
. | . | TRBJ1-2 | TRBV4-1 | TGCGCCAGCAGCCAAAGGGGAATCATTACAAGGGCCAGTAATGGCTACACCTTC | CASSQRGIITRASNGYTF
. | . | TRBJ2-2 | TRBV19 | TGTGCCAGTAGTCCGCTACCGAACACCGGGGAGCTGTTTTTT | CASSPLPNTGELFF
. | . | TRBJ1-4 | TRBV7-9 | TGTGCCAGCAGCTTAGACAGGTTGGCTAATGAAAAACTGTTTTTT | CASSLDRLANEKLFF
TRBD1 | . | TRBJ1-4 | TRBV7-7 | TGTGCTAGCAGCTCCCGGGACAGGGCTAATGAAAAACTGTTTTTT | CASSSRDRANEKLFF